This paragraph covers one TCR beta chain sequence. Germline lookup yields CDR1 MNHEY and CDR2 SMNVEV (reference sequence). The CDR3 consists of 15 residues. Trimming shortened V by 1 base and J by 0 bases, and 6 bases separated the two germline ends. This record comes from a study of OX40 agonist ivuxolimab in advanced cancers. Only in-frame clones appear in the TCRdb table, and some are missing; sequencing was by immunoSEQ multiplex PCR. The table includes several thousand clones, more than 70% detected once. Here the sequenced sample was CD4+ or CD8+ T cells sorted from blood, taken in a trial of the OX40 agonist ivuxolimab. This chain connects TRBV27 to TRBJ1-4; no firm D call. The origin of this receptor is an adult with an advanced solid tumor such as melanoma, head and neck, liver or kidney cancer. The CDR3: CASSLLSATNEKLFF. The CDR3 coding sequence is TGTGCCAGCAGTTTATTGTCCGCAACTAATGAAAAACTGTTTTTT.